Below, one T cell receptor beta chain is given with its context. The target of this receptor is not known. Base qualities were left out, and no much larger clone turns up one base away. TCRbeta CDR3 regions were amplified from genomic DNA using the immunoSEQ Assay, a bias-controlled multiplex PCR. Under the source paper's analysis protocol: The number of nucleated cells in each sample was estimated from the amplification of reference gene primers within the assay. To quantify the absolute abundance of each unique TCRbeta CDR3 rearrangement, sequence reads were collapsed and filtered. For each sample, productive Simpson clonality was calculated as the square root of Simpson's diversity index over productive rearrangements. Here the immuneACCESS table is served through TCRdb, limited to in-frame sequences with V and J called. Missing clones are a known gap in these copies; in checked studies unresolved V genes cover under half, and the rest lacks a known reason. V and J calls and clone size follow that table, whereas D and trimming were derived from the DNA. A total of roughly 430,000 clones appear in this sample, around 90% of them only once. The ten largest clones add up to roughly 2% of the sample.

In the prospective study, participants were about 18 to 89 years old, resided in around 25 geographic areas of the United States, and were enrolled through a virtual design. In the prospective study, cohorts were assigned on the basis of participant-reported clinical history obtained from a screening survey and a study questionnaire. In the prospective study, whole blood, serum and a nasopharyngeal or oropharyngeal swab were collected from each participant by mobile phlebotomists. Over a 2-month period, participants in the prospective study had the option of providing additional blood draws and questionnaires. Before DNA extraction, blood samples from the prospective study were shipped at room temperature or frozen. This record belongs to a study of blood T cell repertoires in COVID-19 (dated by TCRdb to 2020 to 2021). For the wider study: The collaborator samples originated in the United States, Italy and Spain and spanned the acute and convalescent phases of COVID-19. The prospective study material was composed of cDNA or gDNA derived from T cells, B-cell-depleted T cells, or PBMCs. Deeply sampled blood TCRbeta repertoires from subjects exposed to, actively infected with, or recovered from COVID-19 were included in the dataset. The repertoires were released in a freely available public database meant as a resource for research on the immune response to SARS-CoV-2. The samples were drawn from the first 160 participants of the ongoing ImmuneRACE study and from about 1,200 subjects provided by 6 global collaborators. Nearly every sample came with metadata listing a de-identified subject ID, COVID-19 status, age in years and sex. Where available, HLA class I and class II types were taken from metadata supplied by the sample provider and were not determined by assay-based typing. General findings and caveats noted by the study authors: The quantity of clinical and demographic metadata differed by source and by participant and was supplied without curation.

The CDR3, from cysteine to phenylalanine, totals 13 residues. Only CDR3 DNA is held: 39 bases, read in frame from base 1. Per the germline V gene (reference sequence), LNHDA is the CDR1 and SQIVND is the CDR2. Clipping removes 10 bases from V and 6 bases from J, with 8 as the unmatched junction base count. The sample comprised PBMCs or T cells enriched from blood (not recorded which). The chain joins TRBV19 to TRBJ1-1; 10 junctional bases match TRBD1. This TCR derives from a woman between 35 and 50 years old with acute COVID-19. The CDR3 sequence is CATRTGGESEAFF. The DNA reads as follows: TGTGCCACGCGGACAGGGGGAGAGTCTGAAGCTTTCTTT.